This record looks at one TCR beta chain sequence and its context. TCRdb called the PCR reads again in MiXCR, with one record for every CDR3 protein. The sample holds 7,500 or so distinct CDR3 sequences, roughly 50% seen once. CDR3 length equals 14 residues. The germline gives CDR1 MGHRA, CDR2 YSYEKL. Trimming shortened V by 0 bases and J by 2 bases, and 6 bases separated the two germline ends. This entry belongs to a study of CD4 and CD8 cells across lung adenocarcinoma regions. Localized lung adenocarcinoma, a non-small cell lung cancer, affected the donors. The rearrangement joins TRBV4-1 to TRBJ2-3; no reliable D call. Specimen: CD8+ T cells from the center of a lung tumor. This TCR was sampled from a male donor with lung adenocarcinoma. The CD4 and CD8 labels of this study may be unreliable. The CDR3: CASSQDLFTDTQYF. Written as DNA, the CDR3 is TGCGCCAGCAGCCAAGATCTTTTCACAGATACGCAGTATTTT.